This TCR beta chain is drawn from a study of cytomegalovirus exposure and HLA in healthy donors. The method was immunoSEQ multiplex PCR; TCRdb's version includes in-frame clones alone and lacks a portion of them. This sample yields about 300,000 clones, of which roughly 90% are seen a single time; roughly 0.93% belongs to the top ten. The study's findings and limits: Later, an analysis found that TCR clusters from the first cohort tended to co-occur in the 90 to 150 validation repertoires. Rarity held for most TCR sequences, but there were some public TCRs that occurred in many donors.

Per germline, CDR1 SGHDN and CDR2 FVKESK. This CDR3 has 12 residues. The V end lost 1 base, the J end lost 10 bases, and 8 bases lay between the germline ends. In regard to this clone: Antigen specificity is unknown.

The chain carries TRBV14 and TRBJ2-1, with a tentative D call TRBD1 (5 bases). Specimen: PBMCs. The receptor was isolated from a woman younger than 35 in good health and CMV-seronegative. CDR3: CASSQGGVEQFF. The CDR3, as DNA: TGTGCCAGCAGCCAAGGGGGCGTCGAGCAGTTCTTC.